The 14 T cell receptor beta chains reported below all come from one sample, sequenced in a study of early T cells in non-severe SARS-CoV-2 infection. MiXCR, applied by TCRdb to the 5' RACE reads, yields one record per CDR3 protein. The top ten clones hold 6.5% to 9% of a sample with roughly 83,000 distinct CDR3 sequences, less than 11% of them seen once. The sample consisted of whole blood, taken at baseline. Receptors originate from an adult who was a healthcare worker with PCR-confirmed SARS-CoV-2 infection or an uninfected control (not recorded which).

The chain uses TRBV7-8 and TRBJ2-7; a weak D match, TRBD2 (5 bases). Trimming took 2 bases from V and 7 from J, leaving 12 bases between them. Per the germline V gene, CDR1 is SGHVS and CDR2 is FQNEAQ. There are 13 residues in the CDR3. DNA for the CDR3: TGTGCCAGCAGCTTATCTGGGCGGGTAGAGCAGTACTTC. It translates to CASSLSGRVEQYF.

This clonotype was seen only a few times. The rearrangement links TRBV7-3 to TRBJ2-5, with no clear D. CDR1 is SGHTA and CDR2 is FQGTGA in the germline V gene. V was pared by 3 bases and J by 3 bases, with 8 bases between. There are 13 residues in the CDR3. As DNA, the CDR3 is TGTGCCAGCAGCTTCGGATCCAAAGAGACCCAGTACTTC. It is translated as CASSFGSKETQYF.

The chain recombines TRBV7-2 with TRBJ2-1; D possibly corresponds to TRBD1 (5 bases). The CDR3 extends over 16 amino acids. The V end was cut by 4 bases, the J end by 5 bases, with 18 bases between. Germline CDR1 is SGHTA and CDR2 is FQGNSA. In DNA, the CDR3 is TGTGCCAGCAGCTACACTCAGGGAATAATAAACAATGAGCAGTTCTTC. This sequence encodes CASSYTQGIINNEQFF.

In this sample, this clonotype turned up many times. The CDR3 DNA reads TGTGCCAGCAGTACCCGGAACAATCCCTACGAGCAGTACTTC. This gives the protein CASSTRNNPYEQYF. The genes are TRBV27 and TRBJ2-7, with D hard to call. Looked up from germline, CDR1 is MNHEY and CDR2 is SMNVEV (reference sequence). With 5 bases removed from V and 2 bases from J, the gap between germline ends came to 13 bases. The CDR3 has 14 amino acids.

The V call is TRBV20-1, the J call TRBJ2-4, with TRBD2 identical over 10 bases. V dropped 6 bases and J dropped 7; count of bases not matched to a gene: 15. Looked up from germline, CDR1 is DFQATT and CDR2 is SNEGSKA (reference sequence). CDR3 size: 16 residues. The CDR3 protein is CSAPRWLAGGGNIQYF. DNA of the CDR3: TGCAGTGCCCCCCGGTGGTTAGCGGGAGGAGGTAACATTCAGTACTTC.

This clonotype was picked up a small number of times. The chain employs TRBV4-1 and TRBJ2-1; 11 nucleotides match TRBD2. CDR3 size: 16 residues. CDR1 is MGHRA, CDR2 YSYEKL, per germline. With 4 bases clipped from V and 4 bases from J, the junction kept 6 bases outside the gene matches. The CDR3 region is CASSRGLAGFYNEQFF. For the CDR3, the DNA is TGCGCCAGCAGCCGAGGACTAGCGGGTTTTTACAATGAGCAGTTCTTC.

This clonotype was recorded a few times. The CDR3 is CASSSAGSYNSPLHF. DNA of the CDR3: TGTGCCAGCAGCTCAGCCGGTTCTTATAATTCACCCCTCCACTTT. This sequence joins TRBV5-5 and TRBJ1-6; unclear D gene. V was cut by 3 bases and J by 4 bases, with 11 bases left in between. This CDR3 has 15 amino acids. Germline V gives CDR1 SGHKS, CDR2 YYEKEE (reference sequence).

The rearrangement joins TRBV20-1 to TRBJ2-1; 8 positions agree with TRBD2. CDR1 DFQATT and CDR2 SNEGSKA come from the germline V gene (reference sequence). The CDR3 consists of 15 residues. After removal of 3 bases from V and 2 bases from J, the junction contained 6 bases not matched to a gene. CDR3 in amino acids: CSASPPAGAYNEQFF. CDR3 in DNA: TGCAGTGCTAGCCCCCCAGCGGGAGCCTACAATGAGCAGTTCTTC.

V gene TRBV5-1 combines with J gene TRBJ2-7, with 7 bases aligning to TRBD2. J lost 4 bases, V lost 0 bases, and 4 bases had no gene match. Germline CDR1 is SGHRS and CDR2 is YFSETQ. The CDR3 extends over 14 amino acids. The CDR3 loop is CASSLAPSGYEQYF. The DNA of the CDR3 is TGCGCCAGCAGCTTGGCTCCTAGCGGATACGAGCAGTACTTC.

This clonotype was detected many times. The chain is built from TRBV2 and TRBJ1-4; D remains ambiguous. Trimming took off 5 bases at V and 8 bases at J, with 15 bases between the two ends. The CDR3 loop spans 14 amino acids. Germline CDR1 and CDR2: SNHLY and FYNNEI. CDR3 DNA sequence: TGTGCCAGCAGTACACCACCGGGAGGGGAAAAACTGTTTTTT. Residues: CASSTPPGGEKLFF.

In its sample, this clonotype was seen a few times. This chain uses TRBV19 with TRBJ2-7; weak D call: TRBD1 (5 bases). This CDR3 is 14 amino acids long. CDR1 is LNHDA, CDR2 SQIVND, per germline (reference sequence). V was cut by 8 bases and J by 4 bases, with 18 bases left in between. The CDR3 protein is CASGTRTREYEQYF. CDR3 in DNA: TGTGCCAGTGGTACCCGGACCAGGGAATACGAGCAGTACTTC. Using reference TRBV19 and TRBJ2-7 for the parts outside the CDR3, the full variable domain is DGGITQSPKYLFRKEGQNVTLSCEQNLNHDAMYWYRQDPGQGLRLIYYSQIVNDFQKGDIAEGYSVSREKKESFPLTVTSAQKNPTAFYLCASGTRTREYEQYFGPGTRLTVT.

This clonotype came up many times. The genes are TRBV30 and TRBJ2-7; TRBD2 agrees at 7 bases. CDR3 length equals 13 residues. Germline trimming cut 8 bases from V and 0 bases from J; bases unmatched to any gene: 7. Germline loops: CDR1 GTSNPN, CDR2 SVGIG (reference sequence). This CDR3 is CAGLADSSYEQYF. The CDR3, as DNA: TGTGCCGGCCTAGCGGACTCCTCCTACGAGCAGTACTTC.

In this sample, this clonotype turned up a few times. The chain has TRBV11-2 and TRBJ1-1, with D perhaps matching TRBD1 (6 bases). This CDR3 is 15 amino acids long. CDR1 SGHAT and CDR2 FQNNGV come from the germline V gene. The V gene lost 0 bases and the J gene lost 6 bases, with 14 bases spanning the gap. In DNA, the CDR3 is TGTGCCAGCAGCTTAGAGCCAGGGGTAAGGTCTGAAGCTTTCTTT. This sequence encodes CASSLEPGVRSEAFF. Complete variable domain (other parts from reference TRBV11-2 and TRBJ1-1): EAGVAQSPRYKIIEKRQSVAFWCNPISGHATLYWYQQILGQGPKLLIQFQNNGVVDDSQLPKDRFSAERLKGVDSTLKIQPAKLEDSAVYLCASSLEPGVRSEAFFGQGTRLTVV.

This clonotype has ten or more counts. The chain combines TRBV20-1 with TRBJ2-7, with D possibly TRBD1 on 6 matching bases. The V gene lost 0 bases and the J gene lost 5 bases, with 17 bases spanning the gap. This CDR3 comprises 15 residues. Germline-derived CDR1 and CDR2 are DFQATT and SNEGSKA (reference sequence). This CDR3 reads CSARDPRGHHNEQYF. CDR3 nucleotide sequence: TGCAGTGCTAGAGATCCGAGGGGACACCACAACGAGCAGTACTTC.